This is a list of T cell receptor beta chains from one sample in a study of CD8+ T cells in alopecia areata. Libraries were prepared by immunoSEQ multiplex PCR; TCRdb keeps only in-frame clonotypes and omits some of them. The data contain 200,000 or so clones, approximately 53% of them singletons. The sequenced sample consisted of CD8+ T cells sorted from blood. The receptors here all came from a human donor in good health. The CDR3 runs from the conserved cysteine through the conserved F or W. Each record gives: clone size, D gene, CDR3 length, V gene, J gene, CDR3 DNA, CDR3 protein. A D gene is named only where the DNA matches it firmly. Size values are once, few and many counts, or a class for expanded clones, and some rows have none.

>.|TRBD1|15|TRBV7-6|TRBJ2-7
TGTGCCAGCAGCCCAGGTGGGACAGGGTCTTACGAGCAGTACTTC
CASSPGGTGSYEQYF
>few|.|12|TRBV5-1|TRBJ2-7
TGCGCCAGCAGCCAATCCTCCTACGAGCAGTACTTC
CASSQSSYEQYF
>.|.|14|TRBV4-1|TRBJ2-5
TGCGCCAGCAGCGCCCAACCGGCAGGAGAGACCCAGTACTTC
CASSAQPAGETQYF
>.|.|13|TRBV29-1|TRBJ2-1
TGCAGCGTGTATCCCGGGGCCTACAATGAGCAGTTCTTC
CSVYPGAYNEQFF
>few|.|11|TRBV11-2|TRBJ2-7
TGTGCCAGCAGCACTTCCTACGAGCAGTACTTC
CASSTSYEQYF
>few|.|16|TRBV7-9|TRBJ2-5
TGTGCCAGCAGCACCGAGGGCCGGGGTGCGCTGGAGACCCAGTACTTC
CASSTEGRGALETQYF
>.|.|14|TRBV29-1|TRBJ2-1
TGCAGCGTTGAATTGCGGGACCGTGGGTATGAGCAGTTCTTC
CSVELRDRGYEQFF
>.|.|11|TRBV21-1|TRBJ2-7
TGCGAACAGGGGGCTACCTACGAGCAGTACTTC
CEQGATYEQYF
>.|.|13|TRBV4-1|TRBJ2-7
TGCGCCAGCAGTCTGACTAGTTCCTACGAGCAGTACTTC
CASSLTSSYEQYF
>.|TRBD1|14|TRBV25-1|TRBJ2-7
TGTGCCAGCAGTGGGGGACAGGGGACCTACGAGCAGTACTTC
CASSGGQGTYEQYF
>.|.|19|TRBV13|TRBJ2-6
TGTGCCAGCAGCTTAGGCCCGGGAGGGGGCGGCTTTGGGGCCAACGTCCTGACTTTC
CASSLGPGGGGFGANVLTF
>.|TRBD1|16|TRBV4-1|TRBJ1-2
TGCGCCAGCAGCCAAGATTACAGGGGGGAAGAACGTGGCTACACCTTC
CASSQDYRGEERGYTF
>.|TRBD1|16|TRBV2|TRBJ2-7
TGTGCCAGCAGTGAAAGGGGACAGGGGAATCCCTACGAGCAGTACTTC
CASSERGQGNPYEQYF
>few|TRBD1|14|TRBV27|TRBJ1-6
TGTGCCAGCGCCATCGCAGGGGGATATTCACCCCTCCACTTT
CASAIAGGYSPLHF
>.|.|14|TRBV5-1|TRBJ2-3
TGCGCCAGCACAACGTGGGCCAGCACAGATACGCAGTATTTT
CASTTWASTDTQYF
>.|TRBD1|15|TRBV6-6|TRBJ1-1
TGTGCCAGCAGTTACTCCCTCGGGGACAGGTACCAAGCTTTCTTT
CASSYSLGDRYQAFF
>.|.|13|TRBV5-4|TRBJ2-5
TGTGCCCTGAGGGAGGTAACCCAAGAGACCCAGTACTTC
CALREVTQETQYF
>.|TRBD1|16|TRBV7-9|TRBJ1-2
TGTGCCAGCAGCTCCAACCCTACAGGGGATTTGCATGGCTACACCTTC
CASSSNPTGDLHGYTF
>.|TRBD1|15|TRBV10-3|TRBJ1-1
TGTGCCATCAGCGACTTACAGGGGGCGGACACTGAAGCTTTCTTT
CAISDLQGADTEAFF
>few|.|11|TRBV7-9|TRBJ2-2
TGTGCCAGCATCGAAACAGGGGAGCTGTTTTTT
CASIETGELFF
>.|TRBD1|16|TRBV7-2|TRBJ1-1
TGTGCCAGCAGCCCATGGACAGGCCTACTGCCTCTTGAAGCTTTCTTT
CASSPWTGLLPLEAFF
>.|.|12|TRBV29-1|TRBJ1-2
TGCAGCGTTGACCCCCAGGGGAATGGCTACACCTTC
CSVDPQGNGYTF
>once|.|15|TRBV30|TRBJ2-7
TGTGTCTGGAGTGTACTAATGGGAGTAGGCTACGAGCAGTACTTC
CVWSVLMGVGYEQYF
>.|TRBD1|15|TRBV9|TRBJ1-2
TGTGCCAGCAGCTTAACTGGCAGGGGGGACTATGGCTACACCTTC
CASSLTGRGDYGYTF
>.|.|20|TRBV6-1|TRBJ2-1
TGTGCCAGCAGTGAACGCAGACACAGCAACAACCCGAGCTCCTACAATGAGCAGTTCTTC
CASSERRHSNNPSSYNEQFF
>few|.|11|TRBV27|TRBJ2-3
TGTGCCAGCCTTGCAGGAGATACGCAGTATTTT
CASLAGDTQYF